This T cell receptor beta chain was found in a study of shared clonotypes between healthy human individuals. Regarding the study as a whole: Clonotypes that were shared across a handful of donors made up roughly 5.2% of naive CD4 clonotypes. Shared clonotypes across all four donors exceeded non-shared ones in generation probability.

Comment on this clone: The antigen is undetermined. The DNA is left out, because the CDR3 cannot be placed on it with certainty; the CDR3 is given as TCRdb lists it.

Germline CDR1 is MNHEY and CDR2 is SMNVEV (reference sequence). The CDR3 has 16 amino acids, counting both end residues. Authors' processing steps: Filtering differed, since immunoSEQ gave only junction sequences and no quality scores. The table came from immunoSEQ multiplex PCR; TCRdb's copy has only in-frame clones and leaves some out. D and trimming come from the DNA, and the V and J calls and clone size come from that table. The sample holds about 2,100,000 clones, about 92% seen once. Naive CD8 cells lacked CD45RO, underwent positive selection for CCR7 and left out terminally differentiated effector memory CD45RA+ cells.

This TCR derives from a man aged 18-30 years in good health. Some clones in this sample may be carry-over from other donors' samples. The sequenced sample consisted of naive CD8+ T cells from PBMCs. J is TRBJ2-1 and V is TRBV27; whether TRBD2, the table's D call, matches the DNA was not checked. The CDR3 sequence is CASSSSAGVPINEQFF.